The next 14 T cell receptor beta chains were all read from a single sample in a study of T cell repertoires in cytomegalovirus infection. TCRdb re-analysed the reads in MiXCR, keeping a single row per CDR3 protein. Among roughly 760,000 distinct CDR3 sequences listed, less than 40% were seen once. Source material: PBMCs. These receptors were collected from a human donor in good health (CMV status not recorded). Some clones in this sample may be carry-over from other donors' samples.

This clonotype was recorded at least ten times. The chain couples TRBV7-2 to TRBJ1-6, with D unclear. Germline V gene data show CDR1 as SGHTA and CDR2 as FQGNSA. The CDR3 totals 15 residues. With 2 bases removed from V and 6 bases from J, the gap between germline ends came to 11 bases. DNA of the CDR3: TGTGCCAGCAGCTTAATCGGCGAAACTAATTCACCCCTCCACTTT. Amino acid sequence: CASSLIGETNSPLHF. The full variable domain, its missing parts supplied by reference TRBV7-2 and TRBJ1-6, is GAGVSQSPSNKVTEKGKDVELRCDPISGHTALYWYRQSLGQGLEFLIYFQGNSAPDKSGLPSDRFSAERTGGSVSTLTIQRTQQEDSAVYLCASSLIGETNSPLHFGNGTRLTVT.

This clonotype was counted a single time. The missing conserved phenylalanine or tryptophan at the end of this CDR3 makes a read error likely. The chain couples TRBV19 to TRBJ2-1; 8 bases map to TRBD1. After removal of 3 bases from V and 9 bases from J, the junction contained 10 bases not matched to a gene. Looked up from germline, CDR1 is LNHDA and CDR2 is SQIVND (reference sequence). The length of the CDR3 is 15 residues. CDR3 in DNA: TGTGCCAGTAGTATGGAGCAGGGGGCTTGGAGTGAGCAGTTCTTA. Its translation is CASSMEQGAWSEQFL.

As to this clonotype: Lacking the conserved final phenylalanine or tryptophan, this CDR3 likely reflects a read error. The rearrangement links TRBV10-3 to TRBJ1-2, with D uncertain. The V gene lost 2 bases and the J gene lost 4 bases, with 11 bases spanning the gap. This CDR3 region has 14 residues. Looked up from germline, CDR1 is ENHRY and CDR2 is SYGVKD. CDR3 DNA sequence: TGTGCCATCAGTGAGCATAGCAGTCTCTATGGCTACACCTTA. This codes for CAISEHSSLYGYTL.

This clonotype was detected ten times or more. The chain is built from TRBV6-1 and TRBJ1-2; 10 positions agree with TRBD1. Looked up from germline, CDR1 is MNHNS and CDR2 is SASEGT. This CDR3 has 14 amino acids. The V and J ends lost 1 base and 4 bases, in that order; junction bases with no gene match: 0. CDR3 bases: TGTGCCAGCAGTGAAGGGACAGGGGGCTATGGCTACACCTTC. This sequence encodes CASSEGTGGYGYTF.

The genes are TRBV7-9 and TRBJ1-6; perhaps TRBD1 as D (5 bases). Trimming took off 5 bases at V and 0 bases at J, with 11 bases between the two ends. Looked up from germline, CDR1 is SEHNR and CDR2 is FQNEAQ (reference sequence). CDR3 length: 16 amino acids. Here the CDR3 DNA reads TGTGCCAGCAGCAAGGGGTCCGGCTCCTATAATTCACCCCTCCACTTT. It encodes CASSKGSGSYNSPLHF.

This clonotype was seen ten or more times. This chain links TRBV5-6 with TRBJ2-2; no clear D gene. Looked up from germline, CDR1 is SGHDT and CDR2 is YYEEEE. The CDR3 runs 14 residues. Trimming left V 6 bases short and J 1 base short, with 10 bases between. The CDR3 here is CASTLLGNTGELFF. The CDR3 region has the DNA TGTGCCAGCACCCTCCTGGGGAACACCGGGGAGCTGTTTTTT.

This clonotype turned up a few times. The genes are TRBV19 and TRBJ1-4; TRBD1 aligns across 10 bases. The CDR3 is 13 amino acids. Germline V gene lookup returns CDR1 LNHDA and CDR2 SQIVND (reference sequence). J was trimmed by 14 bases and V by 7 bases; bases with no gene match: 10. Here the CDR3 reads CASTTTGGHSLFF. CDR3 in DNA: TGTGCCAGTACTACGACAGGGGGCCACTCTCTGTTTTTT.

This clonotype was recorded a few times. V is TRBV27 and J is TRBJ2-1; 7 positions match TRBD2. Germline assignment: CDR1 MNHEY and CDR2 SMNVEV (reference sequence). The CDR3 loop spans 17 amino acids. Unmatched junction bases numbered 14, after V lost 3 bases and J lost 6 bases. CDR3 sequence (DNA): TGTGCCAGCAGTTTGTCCCGGGTAACGGGACTATCCAATGAGCAGTTCTTC. Its protein is CASSLSRVTGLSNEQFF.

The CDR3 nucleotides are TGTGCCTGGCAACAGGGTTGGAATTCACCCCTCCACTTT. Protein sequence: CAWQQGWNSPLHF. V usage is TRBV30 and J usage is TRBJ1-6, with D perhaps matching TRBD1 (6 bases). The V end was cut by 5 bases, the J end by 7 bases, with 12 bases between. The CDR3 length is 13 residues. Germline-derived CDR1 and CDR2 are GTSNPN and SVGIG (reference sequence).

This clonotype has ten or more counts. The genes are TRBV7-9 and TRBJ1-3; D is uncertain. The germline gives CDR1 SEHNR, CDR2 FQNEAQ (reference sequence). The CDR3 contains 15 residues. V lost 3 bases, J lost 0 bases, and 9 bases lay in between. The CDR3 DNA is TGTGCCAGCAGCTTTGGCAGCAGCTCTGGAAACACCATATATTTT. Its translation: CASSFGSSSGNTIYF.

This clonotype was recorded at least ten times. This chain links TRBV4-1 with TRBJ2-7, with D possibly called TRBD1 or TRBD2 (5 bases each). Deletions cut 5 bases from V and 0 bases from J, with 14 bases between. In germline, CDR1 is MGHRA, CDR2 YSYEKL. The CDR3 has 15 amino acids. In DNA, the CDR3 is TGCGCCAGCAGCGAACGGGACCTGGGCTCCTACGAGCAGTACTTC. The encoded protein is CASSERDLGSYEQYF.

This clonotype was seen many times. The rearrangement links TRBV7-9 to TRBJ1-2, with D possibly TRBD1 on 6 matching bases. Germline V gives CDR1 SEHNR, CDR2 FQNEAQ (reference sequence). The CDR3 totals 14 residues. V lost 4 bases to trimming and J lost 7 bases, with 16 bases between them. CDR3 in DNA: TGTGCCAGCAGCTCCTTATTTACACAGGGTGGCTACACCTTC. Amino acid sequence: CASSSLFTQGGYTF.

This clonotype was seen once. Sequence at one end of the junction differs from germline and may be a read error. The chain recombines TRBV28 with TRBJ2-5, with 12 bases fitting TRBD2. Germline values: CDR1 MDHEN, CDR2 SYDVKM. The CDR3 covers 17 residues. This CDR3 reads CSSSAVLAGGLQETQYF. In DNA form, the CDR3 reads TGTTCCAGCAGTGCCGTACTAGCGGGAGGCCTCCAAGAGACCCAGTACTTC. Full variable domain (missing parts from reference TRBV28 and TRBJ2-5): DVKVTQSSRYLVKRTGEKVFLECVQDMDHENMFWYRQDPGLGLRLIYFSYDVKMKEKGDIPEGYSVSREKKERFSLILESASTNQTSMYLCSSSAVLAGGLQETQYFGPGTRLLVL.

The table lists this clonotype with a count of one. With a much larger clone just one base away, this may be a read error. This chain uses TRBV7-2 with TRBJ1-2, with D maybe TRBD1 (5 bases). The CDR3 is 17 residues long. Germline lookup yields CDR1 SGHTA and CDR2 FQGNSA. As DNA, the CDR3 is TGTTCCAGCAGCTCTTGGGGGGGTTTGGGCGCAAACTATGGCTACACCTTC. Translating it yields CSSSSWGGLGANYGYTF. Looking up the rest from reference TRBV7-2 and TRBJ1-2 gives the full variable domain: GAGVSQSPSNKVTEKGKDVELRCDPISGHTALYWYRQSLGQGLEFLIYFQGNSAPDKSGLPSDRFSAERTGGSVSTLTIQRTQQEDSAVYLCSSSSWGGLGANYGYTFGSGTRLTVV.